The 7 T cell receptor beta chains listed next were all sequenced from one sample in a study of blood T cell repertoires in COVID-19 (TCRdb year 2020). Library construction relied on the immunoSEQ multiplex PCR assay. This immuneACCESS table, as held by TCRdb, lists in-frame sequences with V and J called but not all clones. Of the missing ones, under half trace to an unresolved V gene in checked studies; the others have no known cause. This sample lists some 71,000 clones; 90% were detected once. The ten most abundant clones make up over 4% of the sample. Sequencing was done on a sample of peripheral blood. Source of these receptors: a woman under 30 with acute or convalescent COVID-19.

The rearrangement links TRBV12-1 to TRBJ2-3; the table's TRBD2 call for D was not verified on the DNA. TRBV12-1 is termed a pseudogene. This CDR3 region has 16 residues. The DNA of the CDR3 is TGTGCCAGCAGCAGGGGACTAGCGGGAGACATAGATACGCAGTATTTT. This encodes CASSRGLAGDIDTQYF.

This clone was detected a few times. The chain carries TRBV2 and TRBJ1-2; TRBD1 aligns across 11 bases. Germline V gene lookup returns CDR1 SNHLY and CDR2 FYNNEI. The length of the CDR3 is 14 residues. The V and J ends lost 3 bases and 7 bases, in that order; junction bases with no gene match: 4. The CDR3 here is CASSEDRGRGGYTF. The CDR3 DNA sequence: TGTGCCAGCAGTGAGGACAGGGGGCGCGGTGGCTACACCTTC.

This chain uses TRBV18 with TRBJ2-7; 7 nucleotides align to TRBD1. Looked up from germline, CDR1 is KGHSH and CDR2 is LQKENI. CDR3 size: 16 residues. J gave up 1 base and V 2 bases, and 8 bases lay outside the gene matches. For the CDR3, the DNA is TGTGCCAGCTCACCAGGCAGACAGGGTAGGTCCTACGAGCAGTACTTC. Its translation is CASSPGRQGRSYEQYF.

V is TRBV29-1 and J is TRBJ1-1; the match to TRBD1 covers 8 bases. V trimming: 7 bases; J trimming: 4 bases; junction bases outside the gene matches: 8. The CDR3 has 13 amino acids. The V gene's germline CDR1 is SQVTM and CDR2 ANQGSEA. The CDR3 sequence is CSAHPTGGTEAFF. DNA of the CDR3: TGCAGCGCTCATCCCACAGGGGGCACTGAAGCTTTCTTT.

The chain links TRBV28 to TRBJ2-1; TRBD1 is a possible D gene (5 bases). Trimming took 6 bases from V and 5 from J, leaving 11 bases between them. Germline values: CDR1 MDHEN, CDR2 SYDVKM. This CDR3 is built from 13 residues. CDR3 sequence reads: CASSRARDNEQFF. The CDR3 bases are TGTGCCAGCAGCAGGGCCCGTGACAATGAGCAGTTCTTC.

This chain joins TRBV7-2 and TRBJ1-3; D is ambiguous. This CDR3 is 12 amino acids long. V lost 9 bases, J lost 4 bases, and 10 bases lay in between. Germline lookup yields CDR1 SGHTA and CDR2 FQGNSA. CDR3 in amino acids: CASRGMGNTIYF. The CDR3 DNA reads TGTGCCAGTCGGGGAATGGGAAACACCATATATTTT.

The gene calls are TRBV25-1 and TRBJ1-2, with TRBD1 matching 8 bases. With 7 bases clipped from V and 8 bases from J, the junction kept 12 bases outside the gene matches. The CDR3 runs 14 residues. Per germline, CDR1 MGHDK and CDR2 SYGVNS. The DNA of the CDR3 is TGTGCCAGCATCAGTGGGACAGGAGCCGGGGGCTACACCTTC. Its protein is CASISGTGAGGYTF.